The 5 T cell receptor beta chains reported below all come from one sample, sequenced in a study of shared T cell receptors in the human thymus. The data were produced by immunoSEQ multiplex PCR, yet TCRdb's version contains in-frame clones alone and is incomplete. This table holds about 710,000 clones, about 87% found once. The sample was also linked to a second study, of human thymus T cells.

Sequencing used thymocytes. Receptors originate from a boy less than two years old with a congenital heart defect.

The rearrangement links TRBV5-1 to TRBJ2-2, with unresolved D. The germline V and J ends were trimmed by 0 bases and 6 bases, with 12 bases remaining between them. This CDR3 is built from 15 residues. Germline V gene lookup returns CDR1 SGHRS and CDR2 YFSETQ. The CDR3: CASSLAPYTAGELFF. The CDR3 region has the DNA TGCGCCAGCAGCTTGGCCCCGTATACGGCCGGGGAGCTGTTTTTT.

This chain uses TRBV9 with TRBJ2-2; D is possibly TRBD2 (5 bases). Trimming pared 5 bases from V and 3 bases from J, leaving 20 bases between. There are 17 residues in the CDR3. From germline, CDR1 is SGDLS and CDR2 YYNGEE. The DNA of the CDR3 is TGTGCCAGCAGTCCTACCCCCGAAGACTACTACACCGGGGAGCTGTTTTTT. Translation gives CASSPTPEDYYTGELFF.

The chain couples TRBV13 to TRBJ2-5; D possibly corresponds to TRBD2 (6 bases). The CDR3 has 15 residues. Germline V gene data show CDR1 as PRHDT and CDR2 as FYEKMQ (reference sequence). V gave up 0 bases and J gave up 5 bases, with 13 bases separating them. The CDR3 DNA reads as TGTGCCAGCAGCTTAGGGGGACTGAGTCGGGAGACCCAGTACTTC. It encodes CASSLGGLSRETQYF.

The chain combines TRBV9 with TRBJ2-7; possible D gene TRBD1, 5 bases. This CDR3 contains 14 residues. Deletions cut 0 bases from V and 3 bases from J, with 10 bases between. CDR1 and CDR2 (germline): SGDLS, YYNGEE. The CDR3 spells CASSVVDKYYEQYF. The CDR3 DNA is TGTGCCAGCAGCGTAGTGGACAAATACTACGAGCAGTACTTC.

This rearrangement joins TRBV12-5 to TRBJ2-5; 10 nucleotides align to TRBD1. V lost 9 bases and J lost 5; bases outside the gene matches: 9. The germline gives CDR1 LGHNT, CDR2 FRNRAP. This CDR3 is 14 amino acids long. CDR3 DNA sequence: TGTGCTAGCTTGGCCGGGACAGGGGTCGAGACCCAGTACTTC. Translating gives CASLAGTGVETQYF. Looking up the rest from reference TRBV12-5 and TRBJ2-5 gives the full variable domain: DARVTQTPRHKVTEMGQEVTMRCQPILGHNTVFWYRQTMMQGLELLAYFRNRAPLDDSGMPKDRFSAEMPDATLATLKIQPSEPRDSAVYFCASLAGTGVETQYFGPGTRLLVL.